These 28 T cell receptor beta chains were sequenced from one sample in a study of T cell responses to AZD1222 COVID-19 vaccine. Data came from immunoSEQ multiplex PCR; TCRdb stores just in-frame clones and leaves some out. The sample lists roughly 100,000 clones, less than 95% occurring once. Specimen: peripheral blood, collected on day 0 of AZD1222 vaccination. These receptors all come from an adult in good health.

The chain has TRBV19 and TRBJ2-7; D ambiguous. The CDR3 has 13 amino acids. Per the germline V gene, CDR1 is LNHDA and CDR2 is SQIVND (reference sequence). The V and J ends lost 6 bases and 3 bases respectively, with 12 bases between them. The CDR3 sequence is CASRGNRGYEQYF. Written as DNA, the CDR3 is TGTGCCAGTAGAGGGAACAGAGGCTACGAGCAGTACTTC.

The chain uses TRBV4-1 and TRBJ2-5; tentatively, D is TRBD1 (5 bases). The ends were cut back, 1 base at V and 2 bases at J, with 8 bases in the middle. The CDR3 covers 14 residues. The germline CDR1 and CDR2 sequences are MGHRA and YSYEKL. In DNA form, the CDR3 reads TGCGCCAGCAGCCAAGGGGGCAGTCAAGAGACCCAGTACTTC. Translating gives CASSQGGSQETQYF.

The J gene is TRBJ1-6, the V gene TRBV19; TRBD1 aligns across 12 bases. The CDR3 has 14 residues. Germline V CDR1 and CDR2: LNHDA, SQIVND (reference sequence). The trim removed 5 bases at V and 10 bases at J, leaving 3 bases unmatched. The CDR3 spells CASSPGQGASPLHF. As DNA, the CDR3 is TGTGCCAGTAGTCCGGGACAGGGGGCCTCACCCCTCCACTTT.

The rearrangement links TRBV19 to TRBJ1-1; tentative D call: TRBD1 (6 bases). Germline values: CDR1 LNHDA, CDR2 SQIVND (reference sequence). Trimming pared 3 bases from V and 4 bases from J, leaving 12 bases between. This CDR3 contains 14 residues. The CDR3 nucleotides are TGTGCCAGTAGTATTGGGGGGGCCGGCACTGAAGCTTTCTTT. The encoded protein is CASSIGGAGTEAFF.

The V gene is TRBV12-3 or TRBV12-4, the J gene TRBJ1-6, with a possible D match to TRBD1 (5 bases). The CDR3 is 13 residues long. V was cut by 10 bases and J by 4 bases, with 11 bases left in between. The CDR3 protein is CATKGRYNSPLHF. CDR3 DNA sequence: TGTGCCACGAAGGGACGGTATAATTCACCCCTCCACTTT.

The DNA of the CDR3 is TGTGCCAGCAGCTTAGGTCCGGGGGGGCCGGGAGATACGCAGTATTTT. The encoded protein is CASSLGPGGPGDTQYF. The chain combines TRBV7-6 with TRBJ2-3, with 8 bases identical to TRBD2. CDR3 size: 16 residues. Germline CDR1 reads SGHVS; CDR2 reads FNYEAQ. With 1 base clipped from V and 5 bases from J, the junction kept 8 bases outside the gene matches.

This clone was observed a handful of times. Here the CDR3 reads CASSHWGAVGTDTQYF. The DNA for the CDR3 is TGTGCCAGCAGCCATTGGGGGGCTGTGGGCACAGATACGCAGTATTTT. The chain is built from TRBV4-2 and TRBJ2-3; D may correspond to TRBD1 or TRBD2 (6 bases each). The CDR3 runs 16 residues. V was shortened by 3 bases and J by 1 base, with 14 bases between the two germline ends. Looked up from germline, CDR1 is LGHNA and CDR2 is YNFKEQ.

This chain links TRBV20-1 with TRBJ1-1; no definite D call. V was shortened by 6 bases and J by 1 base, with 6 bases between the two germline ends. The CDR3 sequence is 11 residues long. Germline assignment: CDR1 DFQATT and CDR2 SNEGSKA (reference sequence). The CDR3 sequence: CSAPQNTEAFF. The CDR3 bases are TGCAGTGCCCCGCAGAACACTGAAGCTTTCTTT.

The J gene is TRBJ1-5, the V gene TRBV19, with D tentatively TRBD1 (5 bases). Per germline, CDR1 LNHDA and CDR2 SQIVND (reference sequence). The CDR3 is made up of 14 amino acids. The germline V and J ends were trimmed by 4 bases and 3 bases, with 10 bases remaining between them. The CDR3 sequence: CASSSQGDNQPQHF. For the CDR3, the DNA is TGTGCCAGTAGTAGTCAGGGAGACAATCAGCCCCAGCATTTT.

The CDR3 protein is CASSYFPPGQGGEQYF. In nucleotides, the CDR3 is TGTGCCAGCAGTTACTTTCCACCGGGACAGGGCGGCGAGCAGTACTTC. This chain uses TRBV6-2 or TRBV6-3 with TRBJ2-7, with TRBD1 identical over 9 bases. The CDR3 is 16 residues long. The V segment lost 1 base and the J segment 6 bases; nucleotides outside the gene matches: 10. In germline, CDR1 is MNHEY, CDR2 SVGEGT.

This clone was observed a single time. CDR3 amino acids: CASSLGQLNYGYTF. CDR3 DNA: TGCGCCAGCAGCCTCGGACAGCTTAACTATGGCTACACCTTC. The chain couples TRBV4-1 to TRBJ1-2, with a tentative D call TRBD1 (6 bases). Germline CDR1 and CDR2: MGHRA and YSYEKL. With 4 bases removed from V and 1 base from J, the gap between germline ends came to 10 bases. CDR3 size: 14 residues.

The rearrangement uses TRBV27 and TRBJ1-6, with D perhaps matching TRBD1 (5 bases). Germline V gene sequence: CDR1 MNHEY, CDR2 SMNVEV (reference sequence). V lost 6 bases and J 9 bases, leaving 15 bases between the germline ends. The CDR3 is 14 residues long. The CDR3 bases are TGTGCCAGCAGGGCTCAGGGATTGCGTTCACCCCTCCACTTT. Its translation: CASRAQGLRSPLHF.

This chain connects TRBV24-1 to TRBJ2-1, with a possible D match to TRBD2 (7 bases). The CDR3 has 16 residues. V lost 10 bases and J 5 bases, leaving 23 bases between the germline ends. Germline-derived CDR1 and CDR2 are KGHDR and SFDVKD. This CDR3 reads CATSRGAAGGHNEQFF. The CDR3, as DNA: TGTGCCACTAGCCGGGGGGCAGCCGGGGGTCACAATGAGCAGTTCTTC.

The chain is built from TRBV7-2 and TRBJ2-7; TRBD1 or TRBD2 may be the D gene (5 bases each). The ends were cut back, 3 bases at V and 2 bases at J, with 11 bases in the middle. The CDR3 runs to 14 residues. In germline, CDR1 is SGHTA, CDR2 FQGNSA. The DNA for the CDR3 is TGTGCCAGCAGCTTGTCCGGGGACCCCTACGAGCAGTACTTC. The encoded protein is CASSLSGDPYEQYF.

This clone has just a few counts. V usage is TRBV3-1 (or the pseudogene TRBV3-2) and J usage is TRBJ2-5; 7 nucleotides align to TRBD1. The CDR3 length is 13 residues. Germline assignment: CDR1 LGHDT and CDR2 YNNKEL (reference sequence). Unmatched junction bases numbered 0, after V lost 4 bases and J lost 1 base. For the CDR3, the DNA is TGTGCCAGCAGCCGGGACAGCCAAGAGACCCAGTACTTC. It codes for CASSRDSQETQYF.

V gene TRBV5-1 combines with J gene TRBJ2-7; TRBD1 aligns across 7 bases. V lost 0 bases to trimming and J lost 0 bases; unmatched junction nucleotides: 3. This CDR3 is 15 amino acids long. Germline CDR1 SGHRS, CDR2 YFSETQ. CDR3 coding DNA: TGCGCCAGCAGCTTGGCCTCAGGGGGCTCCTACGAGCAGTACTTC. It codes for CASSLASGGSYEQYF.

The count of this clone is one. V usage is TRBV10-3 and J usage is TRBJ2-3; D perhaps matches TRBD1 (6 bases). This CDR3 comprises 13 residues. V was trimmed by 6 bases and J by 2 bases, leaving 9 bases between them. The germline V gene encodes CDR1 ENHRY and CDR2 SYGVKD. DNA for the CDR3: TGTGCCATCAGATTGGGGGCCACAGATACGCAGTATTTT. Amino acid sequence: CAIRLGATDTQYF.

This chain uses TRBV9 with TRBJ1-2; D gene ambiguous. Germline assignment: CDR1 SGDLS and CDR2 YYNGEE. The CDR3 has 15 amino acids. V was cut by 1 base and J by 3 bases, with 13 bases left in between. In nucleotides, the CDR3 is TGTGCCAGCAGCGTACAGGATATCCCGGACTATGGCTACACCTTC. Amino acids: CASSVQDIPDYGYTF.

The V gene is TRBV18, the J gene TRBJ1-5; D is uncertain. Germline V CDR1 and CDR2: KGHSH, LQKENI. V was clipped by 8 bases and J by 3 bases, with 8 bases between them. This CDR3 is 12 amino acids long. CDR3 coding DNA: TGTGCCAGCCGAAAGGACAATCAGCCCCAGCATTTT. It encodes CASRKDNQPQHF.

This sequence joins TRBV14 and TRBJ2-5; 14 nucleotides line up with TRBD2. V lost 4 bases and J lost 4; bases outside the gene matches: 5. The CDR3 runs 16 residues. Germline CDR1 and CDR2: SGHDN and FVKESK. The CDR3 protein is CASSPGLAGARETQYF. CDR3 sequence (DNA): TGTGCCAGCAGCCCGGGACTAGCGGGGGCTAGAGAGACCCAGTACTTC.

The chain uses TRBV5-6 and TRBJ2-5; 8 bases match TRBD1. The CDR3 sequence is 15 residues long. Losses at the gene ends were 0 bases for V and 5 bases for J; bases not matched to a gene: 6. Germline V gene sequence: CDR1 SGHDT, CDR2 YYEEEE. CDR3 DNA: TGTGCCAGCAGCTTGGCTGGACAGGGATCCGAGACCCAGTACTTC. Protein sequence: CASSLAGQGSETQYF.

V gene TRBV28 combines with J gene TRBJ1-1; no firm D call. The germline CDR1 and CDR2 sequences are MDHEN and SYDVKM. The ends were cut back, 3 bases at V and 1 base at J, with 12 bases in the middle. There are 15 residues in the CDR3. This chain's CDR3 is CASSLGRVSNTEAFF. The CDR3 region has the DNA TGTGCCAGCAGTTTGGGCCGGGTCTCGAACACTGAAGCTTTCTTT.

The V call is TRBV5-1, the J call TRBJ2-7; D may be TRBD1 or TRBD2 (6 bases each). The V gene lost 0 bases and the J gene lost 2 bases, with 18 bases spanning the gap. The CDR3 is 17 amino acids. From germline, CDR1 is SGHRS and CDR2 YFSETQ. The CDR3 loop reads CASSLGEDSRTTYEQYF. CDR3 DNA sequence: TGCGCCAGCAGCTTGGGGGAGGACAGCCGAACGACCTACGAGCAGTACTTC.

This clone was seen just once. The V and J genes are TRBV6-5 and TRBJ1-3; D remains ambiguous. The germline gives CDR1 MNHEY, CDR2 SVGAGI. Trimming removed 5 bases from V and 8 bases from J, with 7 bases in between. This CDR3 region has 11 residues. CDR3 coding DNA: TGTGCCAGCAGTCGCGGAGACACCATATATTTT. Translated, it gives CASSRGDTIYF.

The chain couples TRBV7-2 to TRBJ2-3; 8 nucleotides match TRBD2. CDR3 length: 15 residues. The junction had 8 bases not matched to a gene; V was cut back by 5 bases and J by 4 bases. Germline V gives CDR1 SGHTA, CDR2 FQGNSA. CDR3 amino acids: CASSPFGGGPDTQYF. As DNA, the CDR3 is TGTGCCAGCAGCCCTTTCGGGGGGGGCCCAGATACGCAGTATTTT.

The chain joins TRBV28 to TRBJ2-3; perhaps TRBD1 as D (6 bases). The CDR3 is 16 amino acids. V lost 7 bases and J lost 1, with 18 bases in between. CDR1 is MDHEN and CDR2 is SYDVKM in the germline V gene. CDR3 nucleotides: TGTGCCAGCACATCCCCCCAGGGGTTGGGCACAGATACGCAGTATTTT. It codes for CASTSPQGLGTDTQYF. Full variable domain (missing parts from reference TRBV28 and TRBJ2-3): DVKVTQSSRYLVKRTGEKVFLECVQDMDHENMFWYRQDPGLGLRLIYFSYDVKMKEKGDIPEGYSVSREKKERFSLILESASTNQTSMYLCASTSPQGLGTDTQYFGPGTRLTVL.

This clone appeared many times. The sample contains more than one DNA sequence encoding this CDR3. This chain joins TRBV3-1 (or the pseudogene TRBV3-2) and TRBJ1-6; D uncertain. V was trimmed by 3 bases and J by 6 bases, leaving 6 bases between them. This CDR3 contains 13 residues. The germline V gene has CDR1 LGHDT and CDR2 YNNKEL (reference sequence). CDR3 amino acids: CASSQNSNSPLHF. CDR3 DNA sequence: TGTGCCAGCAGCCAGAACAGTAATTCACCCCTCCACTTT.

The chain uses TRBV28 and TRBJ1-2; D remains unclear. The CDR3 loop spans 15 amino acids. The V gene lost 2 bases and the J gene lost 8 bases, with 18 bases spanning the gap. Looked up from germline, CDR1 is MDHEN and CDR2 is SYDVKM. The CDR3 is CASSLTVRGGSGYTF. The CDR3 coding sequence is TGTGCCAGCAGTTTAACGGTACGGGGTGGAAGCGGCTACACCTTC.